These 29 T cell receptor beta chains share one sample of origin, sequenced in a study of neoadjuvant anti-PD-1 for oral cavity cancer. Sequencing was performed with immunoSEQ multiplex PCR; in TCRdb, only in-frame clones are kept and a portion is missing. Of nearly 15,000 clones listed, around 34% were seen once; the top ten hold 39%. The time point here: after neoadjuvant nivolumab, at surgical resection. This specimen consisted of tumor tissue, obtained after nivolumab (anti-PD-1) treatment. The receptors shown here come from a person aged 35-80 years with oral cavity squamous cell carcinoma.

This clone appeared once. The chain has TRBV9 and TRBJ2-7; TRBD2 agrees at 8 bases. The J segment lost 0 bases and the V segment lost 4 bases, leaving 9 bases of the junction unmatched. Germline CDR1 reads SGDLS; CDR2 reads YYNGEE. This CDR3 is 16 amino acids long. CDR3 protein: CASSLRAGADSYEQYF. CDR3 coding DNA: TGTGCCAGCAGCCTGAGAGCGGGGGCCGACTCCTACGAGCAGTACTTC.

This clone has only a few counts. This chain connects TRBV11-2 to TRBJ1-2; 10 positions agree with TRBD1. The CDR3 sequence is 16 residues long. Germline V gives CDR1 SGHAT, CDR2 FQNNGV. The V segment lost 2 bases and the J segment 5 bases; nucleotides outside the gene matches: 8. CDR3 loop: CASSLSGQGGSYGYTF. The CDR3 DNA reads TGTGCCAGCAGCTTATCTGGACAGGGGGGAAGTTATGGCTACACCTTC.

Of note for this clone: One junction end disagrees with the germline gene, perhaps due to a read error. This rearrangement joins TRBV29-1 to TRBJ2-1; a weak D match, TRBD2 (6 bases). The CDR3 is 16 residues long. Looked up from germline, CDR1 is SQVTM and CDR2 is ANQGSEA. In nucleotides, the CDR3 is TGCAGCGCTGAAACCCCTCGACTAGTGGGTGGGAATGAGCAGTTCTTC. Protein: CSAETPRLVGGNEQFF.

This clone showed up just a few times. V and J are TRBV6-6 and TRBJ2-2; D remains unclear. The CDR3 is 16 residues long. V shed 6 bases and J shed 1 base, with 15 bases lying between them. Per germline, CDR1 MNHNY and CDR2 SVGAGI (reference sequence). CDR3 protein: CASSANIGLNTGELFF. In nucleotides, the CDR3 is TGTGCCAGCAGCGCAAACATCGGTCTGAACACCGGGGAGCTGTTTTTT.

The gene calls are TRBV6-1 and TRBJ1-1, with D perhaps TRBD1 (6 bases). Germline V gene lookup returns CDR1 MNHNS and CDR2 SASEGT. Trimming left V 6 bases short and J 5 bases short, with 10 bases between. This CDR3 region has 12 residues. The CDR3 sequence is CASSFQGTEAFF. The CDR3 DNA sequence: TGTGCCAGCAGCTTTCAGGGGACTGAAGCTTTCTTT.

V usage is TRBV18 and J usage is TRBJ2-5, with a tentative D call TRBD2 (7 bases). The CDR3 spans 14 residues. Germline V CDR1 and CDR2: KGHSH, LQKENI. V lost 4 bases to trimming and J lost 1 base, with 10 bases between them. The CDR3 region is CASSRGGAQETQYF. The CDR3 nucleotides are TGTGCCAGCTCACGAGGGGGGGCCCAAGAGACCCAGTACTTC.

This rearrangement joins TRBV29-1 to TRBJ1-4; D might be TRBD1 (5 bases). Germline V CDR1 and CDR2: SQVTM, ANQGSEA. The germline V and J ends were trimmed by 2 bases and 3 bases, with 10 bases remaining between them. This CDR3 region has 14 residues. CDR3 nucleotides: TGCAGCGTTGAAATCAGGGAGGCTAATGAAAAACTGTTTTTT. It encodes CSVEIREANEKLFF.

This clone was recorded a few times. The V gene is TRBV11-2, the J gene TRBJ2-5, with D perhaps matching TRBD1 or TRBD2 (5 bases each). The germline gives CDR1 SGHAT, CDR2 FQNNGV. The V gene lost 5 bases and the J gene lost 2 bases, with 12 bases spanning the gap. There are 14 residues in the CDR3. CDR3 sequence: CASSRRDGQETQYF. As DNA, the CDR3 is TGTGCCAGCAGCCGCCGGGACGGACAAGAGACCCAGTACTTC.

This clone was counted only a few times. V gene TRBV19 combines with J gene TRBJ2-1, with 8 bases identical to TRBD1. Trimming removed 5 bases from V and 5 bases from J; junction bases left unmatched: 2. The length of the CDR3 is 13 residues. CDR1 LNHDA and CDR2 SQIVND come from the germline V gene (reference sequence). The CDR3 nucleotides read TGTGCCAGTAGTCCGACAGGGGACAATGAGCAGTTCTTC. Residues: CASSPTGDNEQFF.

This chain uses TRBV6-6 with TRBJ1-3; D might be TRBD1 (5 bases). Trimming shortened V by 2 bases and J by 7 bases, and 9 bases separated the two germline ends. The germline gives CDR1 MNHNY, CDR2 SVGAGI (reference sequence). This CDR3 comprises 13 residues. The CDR3 loop reads CASSYLWGNTIYF. The CDR3 DNA reads TGTGCCAGCAGTTACCTCTGGGGGAACACCATATATTTT.

This chain joins TRBV6-1 and TRBJ2-7; D not resolved. The CDR3 extends over 15 amino acids. Between the trimmed V and J ends, which lost 6 bases and 1 base, there was a span of 16 bases. Germline V lookup: CDR1 MNHNS, CDR2 SASEGT. This chain's CDR3 is CASSRNPGPSYEQYF. CDR3 in DNA: TGTGCCAGCAGCCGGAACCCTGGGCCATCCTACGAGCAGTACTTC.

This chain links TRBV9 with TRBJ2-7; D possibly corresponds to TRBD2 (5 bases). CDR1 and CDR2 from the germline V gene are SGDLS and YYNGEE. The V end lost 2 bases, the J end lost 3 bases, and 9 bases lay between the germline ends. The CDR3 runs 13 residues. The CDR3 region has the DNA TGTGCCAGCAGCGTGGACTCTTACTACGAGCAGTACTTC. Protein product: CASSVDSYYEQYF.

This chain links TRBV10-1 with TRBJ2-6, with TRBD1 matching 11 bases. V was pared by 6 bases and J by 2 bases, with 6 bases of the junction left unmatched. The CDR3 spans 17 residues. Germline-derived CDR1 and CDR2 are WNHNN and SYGVQD (reference sequence). DNA of the CDR3: TGCGCCAGCAGCCTGGACAGGGGGCAAGCTGGGGCCAACGTCCTGACTTTC. As protein: CASSLDRGQAGANVLTF.

This clone was found a few times. The chain combines TRBV15 with TRBJ1-2; D is possibly TRBD1 (5 bases). There are 16 residues in the CDR3. Germline lookup yields CDR1 LNHNV and CDR2 YYDKDF (reference sequence). V gave up 2 bases and J gave up 8 bases, with 21 bases separating them. In nucleotides, the CDR3 is TGTGCCACCAGCAGATCCCGGGACCCTACTATTGGAGGCTACACCTTC. Its translation: CATSRSRDPTIGGYTF.

The sample holds a few counts of this clone. The V and J genes are TRBV28 and TRBJ2-3; TRBD2 is a possible D gene (5 bases). V shed 2 bases and J shed 2 bases, with 8 bases lying between them. The CDR3 is made up of 14 amino acids. CDR1 is MDHEN and CDR2 is SYDVKM in the germline V gene. CDR3 protein: CASSLSGDTDTQYF. The CDR3 DNA is TGTGCCAGCAGTTTAAGCGGTGACACAGATACGCAGTATTTT.

With regard to this clone: Other DNA sequences in the same sample also yield this CDR3. V and J are TRBV5-1 and TRBJ2-2; D call uncertain. Germline V gene sequence: CDR1 SGHRS, CDR2 YFSETQ. Trimming stripped 0 bases from V and 1 base from J, with 4 bases between. The CDR3 spans 14 residues. The CDR3 region is CASSLGQNTGELFF. The CDR3 DNA is TGCGCCAGCAGCTTGGGCCAGAACACCGGGGAGCTGTTTTTT.

This clone was detected only a few times. V usage is TRBV15 and J usage is TRBJ2-5, with D perhaps matching TRBD1 (7 bases). The CDR3 contains 12 residues. The germline V gene encodes CDR1 LNHNV and CDR2 YYDKDF (reference sequence). Trimming shortened V by 7 bases and J by 5 bases, and 11 bases separated the two germline ends. The chain's CDR3 is CATTGGYETQYF. In nucleotides, the CDR3 is TGTGCCACCACAGGGGGGTATGAGACCCAGTACTTC.

V is TRBV7-2 and J is TRBJ2-5; weak D call: TRBD1 (5 bases). Trimming took off 5 bases at V and 9 bases at J, with 10 bases between the two ends. Germline CDR1 and CDR2: SGHTA and FQGNSA. CDR3 length: 11 residues. The CDR3 DNA reads as TGTGCCAGCAGCCCAGGGTGGTCCCAGTACTTC. It is translated as CASSPGWSQYF.

The rearrangement links TRBV15 to TRBJ2-1, with D perhaps matching TRBD2 (7 bases). This CDR3 is built from 18 residues. Deletions cut 3 bases from V and 2 bases from J, with 20 bases between. The germline V gene has CDR1 LNHNV and CDR2 YYDKDF (reference sequence). The CDR3 DNA sequence: TGTGCCACCAGCAGGGTGCCTCCTGGCGGGGGCACCTACAATGAGCAGTTCTTC. The encoded protein is CATSRVPPGGGTYNEQFF. The variable domain in full, completed from reference TRBV15 and TRBJ2-1, reads DAMVIQNPRYQVTQFGKPVTLSCSQTLNHNVMYWYQQKSSQAPKLLFHYYDKDFNNEADTPDNFQSRRPNTSFCFLDIRSPGLGDTAMYLCATSRVPPGGGTYNEQFFGPGTRLTVL.

The chain recombines TRBV5-1 with TRBJ2-5; D gene uncertain. Trimming removed 1 base from V and 5 bases from J, with 3 bases in between. The CDR3 contains 11 residues. CDR1 is SGHRS, CDR2 YFSETQ, per germline. The chain's CDR3 is CASSLSETQYF. The CDR3 bases are TGCGCCAGCAGCTTGAGTGAGACCCAGTACTTC. Using reference TRBV5-1 and TRBJ2-5 for the parts outside the CDR3, the full variable domain is KAGVTQTPRYLIKTRGQQVTLSCSPISGHRSVSWYQQTPGQGLQFLFEYFSETQRNKGNFPGRFSGRQFSNSRSEMNVSTLELGDSALYLCASSLSETQYFGPGTRLLVL.

The chain employs TRBV7-9 and TRBJ1-2; D is unresolved. V lost 3 bases and J 7 bases, leaving 9 bases between the germline ends. The CDR3 sequence is 12 residues long. CDR1 is SEHNR, CDR2 FQNEAQ, per germline (reference sequence). The CDR3: CASSFVYGGYTF. DNA for the CDR3: TGTGCCAGCAGCTTTGTGTATGGTGGCTACACCTTC. Full variable domain (remainder filled in from reference TRBV7-9 and TRBJ1-2): DTGVSQNPRHKITKRGQNVTFRCDPISEHNRLYWYRQTLGQGPEFLTYFQNEAQLEKSRLLSDRFSAERPKGSFSTLEIQRTEQGDSAMYLCASSFVYGGYTFGSGTRLTVV.

This chain connects TRBV27 to TRBJ2-7; 7 bases are a match to TRBD1. The CDR3 runs 14 residues. With V trimmed by 2 bases and J by 6 bases, 7 bases remained unmatched. Germline V gene lookup returns CDR1 MNHEY and CDR2 SMNVEV (reference sequence). In DNA, the CDR3 is TGTGCCAGCAGTTTAGTAGGTGCAGGGGGCGAGCAGTACTTC. Translating it yields CASSLVGAGGEQYF.

This clone was seen a handful of times. The chain couples TRBV5-1 to TRBJ2-3; perhaps TRBD1 as D (6 bases). The V gene's germline CDR1 is SGHRS and CDR2 YFSETQ. This CDR3 has 15 amino acids. V lost 4 bases to trimming and J lost 6 bases, with 18 bases between them. The CDR3, as DNA: TGCGCCAGCAGCACCCAGGGGTCGGGTGGGGATACGCAGTATTTT. As protein: CASSTQGSGGDTQYF. Looking up the rest from reference TRBV5-1 and TRBJ2-3 gives the full variable domain: KAGVTQTPRYLIKTRGQQVTLSCSPISGHRSVSWYQQTPGQGLQFLFEYFSETQRNKGNFPGRFSGRQFSNSRSEMNVSTLELGDSALYLCASSTQGSGGDTQYFGPGTRLTVL.

The chain has TRBV4-3 and TRBJ2-1; 10 nucleotides align to TRBD2. The V gene end was trimmed by 3 bases and the J gene end by 5 bases; junction bases not matched to a gene: 10. Germline CDR1 reads LGHNA; CDR2 reads YSLEER. CDR3 length equals 17 residues. The CDR3 region has the DNA TGCGCCAGCAGCCAGGTCGGGACTAGCGATCTCGACAATGAGCAGTTCTTC. Amino acid sequence: CASSQVGTSDLDNEQFF.

In this sample, this clone is medium-sized. The J gene is TRBJ1-2, the V gene TRBV7-9, with D possibly TRBD1 on 5 matching bases. Trimming took 5 bases from V and 4 from J, leaving 11 bases between them. This CDR3 is 13 amino acids long. Germline CDR1 and CDR2: SEHNR and FQNEAQ (reference sequence). In DNA, the CDR3 is TGTGCCAGCAGCCGAGACAGCACCTATGGCTACACCTTC. Its translation: CASSRDSTYGYTF.

The V gene is TRBV9, the J gene TRBJ2-5; 9 bases are shared with TRBD2. The CDR3 contains 13 residues. V gave up 5 bases and J gave up 6 bases; unmatched junction bases: 5. Looked up from germline, CDR1 is SGDLS and CDR2 is YYNGEE. For the CDR3, the DNA is TGTGCCAGCAGACCGAGCGGGGGGAAGACCCAGTACTTC. Protein product: CASRPSGGKTQYF.

The chain couples TRBV5-8 to TRBJ2-2, with TRBD2 as a possible D gene (6 bases). CDR3 length: 15 amino acids. From germline, CDR1 is SGHTS and CDR2 YDEGEE. V dropped 3 bases and J dropped 0 bases, with 9 bases sitting between them. The CDR3 sequence: CASSSRGSNTGELFF. CDR3 DNA: TGTGCCAGCAGCTCACGGGGGTCGAACACCGGGGAGCTGTTTTTT.

This clone is classed as medium-sized. The chain links TRBV9 to TRBJ1-2; D remains unclear. Germline lookup yields CDR1 SGDLS and CDR2 YYNGEE. This CDR3 spans 14 amino acids. The germline V and J ends were trimmed by 6 bases and 7 bases, with 19 bases remaining between them. CDR3 region: CASTPAGSSFGYTF. The CDR3, as DNA: TGTGCCAGCACCCCAGCGGGGAGCTCCTTTGGCTACACCTTC.

CDR3 nucleotide sequence: TGTGCCACCAGAGGGGGACAGGGGTCCTACAATGAGCAGTTCTTC. Translation: CATRGGQGSYNEQFF. The chain carries TRBV15 and TRBJ2-1, with 10 nucleotides matching TRBD1. The V gene's germline CDR1 is LNHNV and CDR2 YYDKDF (reference sequence). The CDR3 is 15 residues long. Unmatched junction bases numbered 3, after V lost 6 bases and J lost 1 base. The whole variable domain, remainder taken from reference TRBV15 and TRBJ2-1, is DAMVIQNPRYQVTQFGKPVTLSCSQTLNHNVMYWYQQKSSQAPKLLFHYYDKDFNNEADTPDNFQSRRPNTSFCFLDIRSPGLGDTAMYLCATRGGQGSYNEQFFGPGTRLTVL.